This T cell receptor (beta chain) appears in the sequencing data of a study of T cells in Graves' hyperthyroidism and ophthalmopathy. The study, taken as a whole, reports: Most thyroid clonotypes expanded above 0.001 appeared in blood too.

The CDR3 totals 13 residues. V gave up 4 bases and J gave up 6 bases, with 12 bases separating them. Germline CDR1 SGHVS, CDR2 FQNEAQ. The investigators amplified TCR beta CDR3 regions from RNA transcripts. TCR CDR3 underwent first-round RT-PCR with the HTBI primer set. TCRdb passed the multiplex PCR reads through MiXCR, listing each CDR3 protein once. The sample comprises 500,000 to 800,000 distinct CDR3 sequences, more than 12% of which are singletons, and roughly an eighth rests with the top ten. Many counts were recorded for this clonotype. As yet, its antigen is unknown. Duration under 3 months, a NOSPECS grade of at least 4, and a Clinical Activity Score of at least 3 characterized the ophthalmopathy patients.

The chain recombines TRBV7-8 with TRBJ2-5; possibly TRBD1 for D (5 bases). The receptor was isolated from a woman aged 45-65 years with Graves' ophthalmopathy. Specimen: blood. CDR3 in DNA: TGTGCCAGCAGCTCAGGGTTCCGGCAGACCCAGTACTTC. This gives the protein CASSSGFRQTQYF.